This T cell receptor (beta chain) emerged from a study of identical twins. TCRdb processed the 5' RACE reads anew with MiXCR; each CDR3 protein has one entry. The table records 500,000 to 650,000 distinct CDR3 sequences, approximately 20% of them present only once. The same sample was also used in a study of yellow fever vaccine responses in identical twins.

Sequencing was carried out using CD4+ T cells sorted from blood. This receptor was identified in a woman aged 18-29 years in good health.

The CDR3 DNA follows: TGTGCCAGCAGCTCGGCTGGGACTCTAGCCAAAAACATTCAGTACTTC. Translation: CASSSAGTLAKNIQYF. This chain connects TRBV7-9 to TRBJ2-4; D is perhaps TRBD2 (6 bases). Germline CDR1 and CDR2: SEHNR and FQNEAQ (reference sequence). CDR3 length equals 16 residues. Trimming took off 4 bases at V and 0 bases at J, with 13 bases between the two ends.